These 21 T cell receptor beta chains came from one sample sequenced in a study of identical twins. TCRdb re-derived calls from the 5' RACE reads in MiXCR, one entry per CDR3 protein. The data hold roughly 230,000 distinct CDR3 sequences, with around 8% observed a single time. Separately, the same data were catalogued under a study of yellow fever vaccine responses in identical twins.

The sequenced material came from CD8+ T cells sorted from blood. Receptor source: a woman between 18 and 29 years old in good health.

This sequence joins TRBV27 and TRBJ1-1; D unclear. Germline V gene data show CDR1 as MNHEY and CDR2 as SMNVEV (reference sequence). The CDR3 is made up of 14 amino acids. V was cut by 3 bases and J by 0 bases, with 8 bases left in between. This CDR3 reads CASSFDSLNTEAFF. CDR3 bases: TGTGCCAGCAGTTTCGACTCCTTGAACACTGAAGCTTTCTTT.

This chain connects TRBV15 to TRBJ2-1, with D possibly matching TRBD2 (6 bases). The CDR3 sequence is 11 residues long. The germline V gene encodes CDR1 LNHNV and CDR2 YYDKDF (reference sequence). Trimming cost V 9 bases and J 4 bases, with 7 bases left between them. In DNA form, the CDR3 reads TGTGCCACTAGCGGTTACAATGAGCAGTTCTTC. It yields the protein CATSGYNEQFF.

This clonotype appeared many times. The CDR3 loop is CSALIGGPHNEQFF. The DNA of the CDR3 is TGCAGCGCCCTGATAGGGGGTCCCCACAATGAGCAGTTCTTC. The chain has TRBV29-1 and TRBJ2-1; possibly TRBD1 for D (6 bases). This CDR3 has 14 amino acids. The V gene lost 7 bases and the J gene lost 5 bases, with 18 bases spanning the gap. Looked up from germline, CDR1 is SQVTM and CDR2 is ANQGSEA.

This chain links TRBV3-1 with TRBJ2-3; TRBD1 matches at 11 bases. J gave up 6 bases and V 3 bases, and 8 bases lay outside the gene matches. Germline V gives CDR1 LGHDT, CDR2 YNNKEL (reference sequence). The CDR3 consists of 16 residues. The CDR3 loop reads CASSHRTGGGGDTQYF. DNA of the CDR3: TGTGCCAGCAGCCACAGGACAGGGGGCGGAGGTGATACGCAGTATTTT.

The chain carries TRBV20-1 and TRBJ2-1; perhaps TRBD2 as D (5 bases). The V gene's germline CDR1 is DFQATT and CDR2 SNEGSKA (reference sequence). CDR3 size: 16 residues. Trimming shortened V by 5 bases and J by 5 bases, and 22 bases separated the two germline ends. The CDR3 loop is CSAPNELAIPHNEQFF. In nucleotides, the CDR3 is TGCAGTGCTCCCAATGAGCTAGCTATCCCCCACAATGAGCAGTTCTTC.

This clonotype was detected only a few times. Here the CDR3 reads CASSLEPSGIKHTQYF. DNA for the CDR3: TGTGCCAGCAGTTTAGAGCCTAGCGGGATTAAACATACGCAGTATTTT. The gene calls are TRBV12-3 or TRBV12-4 and TRBJ2-3, with 9 bases matching TRBD2. V shed 1 base and J 7 bases; nucleotides not matched to a gene: 9. The CDR3 sequence is 16 residues long.

CDR3 sequence: CASSFPGTGVPLSTDTQYF. The CDR3, as DNA: TGTGCCAGCAGTTTTCCCGGGACAGGGGTCCCTTTGAGCACAGATACGCAGTATTTT. This rearrangement joins TRBV12-3 or TRBV12-4 to TRBJ2-3, with TRBD1 matching over 10 bases. CDR3 length equals 19 residues. Germline trimming cut 3 bases from V and 0 bases from J; bases unmatched to any gene: 12.

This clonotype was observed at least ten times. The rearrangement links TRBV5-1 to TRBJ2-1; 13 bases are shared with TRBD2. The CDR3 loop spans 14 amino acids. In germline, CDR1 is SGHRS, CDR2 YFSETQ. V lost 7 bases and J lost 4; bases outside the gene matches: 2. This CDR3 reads CASGLAGDYNEQFF. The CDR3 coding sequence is TGCGCCAGCGGACTAGCGGGAGATTACAATGAGCAGTTCTTC.

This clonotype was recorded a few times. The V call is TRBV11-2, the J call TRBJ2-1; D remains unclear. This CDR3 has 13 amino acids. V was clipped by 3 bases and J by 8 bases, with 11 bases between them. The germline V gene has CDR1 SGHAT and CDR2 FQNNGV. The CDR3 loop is CASSFWVGDEQFF. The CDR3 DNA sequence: TGTGCCAGCAGCTTTTGGGTTGGAGATGAGCAGTTCTTC.

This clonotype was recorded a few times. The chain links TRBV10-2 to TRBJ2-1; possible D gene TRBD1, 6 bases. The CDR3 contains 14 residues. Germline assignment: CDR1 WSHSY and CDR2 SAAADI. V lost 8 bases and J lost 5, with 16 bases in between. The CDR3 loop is CASEAENRDNEQFF. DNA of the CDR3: TGCGCCAGCGAAGCAGAGAACAGGGACAATGAGCAGTTCTTC.

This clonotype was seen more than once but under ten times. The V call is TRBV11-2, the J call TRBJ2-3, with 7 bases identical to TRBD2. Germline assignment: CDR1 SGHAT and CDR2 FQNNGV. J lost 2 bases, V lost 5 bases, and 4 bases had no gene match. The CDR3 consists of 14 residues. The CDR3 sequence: CASSPGLDTDTQYF. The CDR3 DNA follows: TGTGCCAGCAGCCCCGGACTAGACACAGATACGCAGTATTTT. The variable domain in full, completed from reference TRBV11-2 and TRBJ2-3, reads EAGVAQSPRYKIIEKRQSVAFWCNPISGHATLYWYQQILGQGPKLLIQFQNNGVVDDSQLPKDRFSAERLKGVDSTLKIQPAKLEDSAVYLCASSPGLDTDTQYFGPGTRLTVL.

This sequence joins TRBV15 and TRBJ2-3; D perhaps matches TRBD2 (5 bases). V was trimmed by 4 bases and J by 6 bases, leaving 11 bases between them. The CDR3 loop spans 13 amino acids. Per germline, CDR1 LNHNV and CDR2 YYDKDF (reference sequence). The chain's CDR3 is CATSNSGEDTQYF. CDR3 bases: TGTGCCACCAGCAACAGCGGCGAGGATACGCAGTATTTT.

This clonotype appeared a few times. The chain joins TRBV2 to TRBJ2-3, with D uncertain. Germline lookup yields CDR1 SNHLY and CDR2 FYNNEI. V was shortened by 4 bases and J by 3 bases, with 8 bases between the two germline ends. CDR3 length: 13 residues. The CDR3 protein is CASSVVVTDTQYF. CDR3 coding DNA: TGTGCCAGCAGTGTTGTGGTGACAGATACGCAGTATTTT.

CDR3 in DNA: TGTGCCAGCAGCTTAGTGAGTCGTCAGGGGTCTGACGAAGAGACCCAGTACTTC. It specifies CASSLVSRQGSDEETQYF. The V and J genes are TRBV7-8 and TRBJ2-5; D might be TRBD1 (6 bases). The CDR3 runs to 18 residues. Germline lookup yields CDR1 SGHVS and CDR2 FQNEAQ. V was clipped by 1 base and J by 3 bases, with 21 bases between them.

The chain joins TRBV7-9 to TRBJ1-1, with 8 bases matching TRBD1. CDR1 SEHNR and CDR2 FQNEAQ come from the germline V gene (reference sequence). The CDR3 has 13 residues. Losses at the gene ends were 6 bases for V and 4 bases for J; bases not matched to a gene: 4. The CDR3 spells CASRKQGGTEAFF. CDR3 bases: TGTGCCAGCAGGAAACAGGGGGGCACTGAAGCTTTCTTT.

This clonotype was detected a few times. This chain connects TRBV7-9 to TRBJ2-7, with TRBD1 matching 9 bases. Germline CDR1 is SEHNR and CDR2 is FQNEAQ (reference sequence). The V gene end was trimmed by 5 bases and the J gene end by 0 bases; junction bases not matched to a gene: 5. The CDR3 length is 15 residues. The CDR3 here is CASSAQGAPSYEQYF. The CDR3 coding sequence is TGTGCCAGCAGCGCACAGGGGGCCCCCTCCTACGAGCAGTACTTC.

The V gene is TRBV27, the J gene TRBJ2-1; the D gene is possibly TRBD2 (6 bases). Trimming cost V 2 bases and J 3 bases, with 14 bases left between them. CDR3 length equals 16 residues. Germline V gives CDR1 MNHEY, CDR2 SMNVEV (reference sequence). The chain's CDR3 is CASSLNAQGGYNEQFF. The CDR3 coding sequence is TGTGCCAGCAGTTTAAATGCGCAGGGAGGCTACAATGAGCAGTTCTTC.

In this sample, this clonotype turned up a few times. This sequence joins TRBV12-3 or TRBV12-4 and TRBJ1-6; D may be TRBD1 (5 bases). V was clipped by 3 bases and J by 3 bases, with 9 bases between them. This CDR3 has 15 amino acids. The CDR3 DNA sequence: TGTGCCAGCAGTTTGAGGGGTGACTATAATTCACCCCTCCACTTT. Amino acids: CASSLRGDYNSPLHF.

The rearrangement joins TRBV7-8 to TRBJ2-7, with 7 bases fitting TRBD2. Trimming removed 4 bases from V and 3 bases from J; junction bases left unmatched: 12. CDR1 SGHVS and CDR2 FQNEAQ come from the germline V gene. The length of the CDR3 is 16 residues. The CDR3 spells CASSWAGETISYEQYF. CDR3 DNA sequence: TGTGCCAGCAGCTGGGCGGGAGAAACTATTAGCTACGAGCAGTACTTC.

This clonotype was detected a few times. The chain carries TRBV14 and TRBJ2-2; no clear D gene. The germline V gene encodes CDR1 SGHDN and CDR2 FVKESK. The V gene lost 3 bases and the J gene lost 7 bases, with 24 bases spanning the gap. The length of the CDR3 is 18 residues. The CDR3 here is CASSHWWLGEEYGGELFF. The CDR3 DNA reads TGTGCCAGCAGCCATTGGTGGTTAGGTGAAGAATATGGCGGGGAGCTGTTTTTT. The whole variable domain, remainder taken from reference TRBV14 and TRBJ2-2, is EAGVTQFPSHSVIEKGQTVTLRCDPISGHDNLYWYRRVMGKEIKFLLHFVKESKQDESGMPNNRFLAERTGGTYSTLKVQPAELEDSGVYFCASSHWWLGEEYGGELFFGEGSRLTVL.

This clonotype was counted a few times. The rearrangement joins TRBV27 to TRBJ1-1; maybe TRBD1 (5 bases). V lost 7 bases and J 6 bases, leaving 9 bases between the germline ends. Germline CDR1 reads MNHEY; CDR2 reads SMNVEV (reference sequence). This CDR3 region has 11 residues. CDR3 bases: TGTGCCAGCATCCTGGGGGCTGAAGCTTTCTTT. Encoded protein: CASILGAEAFF.